This TCR beta chain is drawn from a study of OX40 agonist ivuxolimab in advanced cancers. TCRdb's table, derived via immunoSEQ multiplex PCR, lists solely in-frame clones and lacks some. The table lists about 7,200 clones, over 60% of them singletons. CDR3 size: 18 residues. From germline, CDR1 is MNHNS and CDR2 SASEGT. The V segment lost 2 bases and the J segment 6 bases; nucleotides outside the gene matches: 16. This receptor was identified in an adult with an advanced solid tumor such as melanoma, head and neck, liver or kidney cancer. The specimen comprised CD4+ or CD8+ T cells sorted from blood, sampled in a trial of the OX40 agonist ivuxolimab. This chain links TRBV6-1 with TRBJ1-2, with 9 bases fitting TRBD1. The CDR3: CASSELGTGRLAGNGYTF. The CDR3 DNA reads TGTGCCAGCAGTGAACTGGGGACAGGGCGGTTGGCGGGTAATGGCTACACCTTC.